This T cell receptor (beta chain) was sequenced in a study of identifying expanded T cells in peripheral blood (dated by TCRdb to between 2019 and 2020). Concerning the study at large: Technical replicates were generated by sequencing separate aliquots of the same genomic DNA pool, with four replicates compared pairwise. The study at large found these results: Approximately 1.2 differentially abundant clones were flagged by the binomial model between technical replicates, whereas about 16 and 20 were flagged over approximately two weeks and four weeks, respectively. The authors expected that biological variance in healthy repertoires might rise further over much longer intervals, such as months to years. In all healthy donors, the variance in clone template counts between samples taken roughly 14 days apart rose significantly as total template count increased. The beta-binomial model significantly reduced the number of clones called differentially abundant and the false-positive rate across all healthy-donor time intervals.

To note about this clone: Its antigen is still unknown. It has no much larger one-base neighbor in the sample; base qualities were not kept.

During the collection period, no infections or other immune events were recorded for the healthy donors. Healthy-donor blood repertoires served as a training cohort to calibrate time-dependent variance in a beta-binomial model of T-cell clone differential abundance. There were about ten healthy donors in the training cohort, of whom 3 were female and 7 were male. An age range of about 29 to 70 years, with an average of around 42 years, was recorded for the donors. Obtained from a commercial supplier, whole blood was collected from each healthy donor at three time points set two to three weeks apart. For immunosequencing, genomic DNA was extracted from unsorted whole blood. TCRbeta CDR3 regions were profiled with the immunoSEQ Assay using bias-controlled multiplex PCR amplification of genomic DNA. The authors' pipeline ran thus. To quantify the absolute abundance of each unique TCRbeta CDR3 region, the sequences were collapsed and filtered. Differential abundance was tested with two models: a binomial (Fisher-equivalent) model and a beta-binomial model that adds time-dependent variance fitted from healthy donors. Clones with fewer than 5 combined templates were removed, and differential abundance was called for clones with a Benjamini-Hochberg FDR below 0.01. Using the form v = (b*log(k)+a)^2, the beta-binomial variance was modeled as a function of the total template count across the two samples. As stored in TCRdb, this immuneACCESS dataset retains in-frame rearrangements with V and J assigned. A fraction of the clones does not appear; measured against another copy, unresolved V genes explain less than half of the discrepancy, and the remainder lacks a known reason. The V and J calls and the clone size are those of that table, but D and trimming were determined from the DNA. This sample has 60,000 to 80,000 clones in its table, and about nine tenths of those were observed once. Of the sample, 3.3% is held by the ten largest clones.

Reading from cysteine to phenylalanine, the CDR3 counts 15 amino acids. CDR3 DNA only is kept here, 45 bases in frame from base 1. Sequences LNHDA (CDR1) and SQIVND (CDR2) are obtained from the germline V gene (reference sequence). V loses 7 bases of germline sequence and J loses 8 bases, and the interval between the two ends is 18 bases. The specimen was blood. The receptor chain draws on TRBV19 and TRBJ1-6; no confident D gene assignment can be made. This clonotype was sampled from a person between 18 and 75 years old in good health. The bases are TGTGCCAGTAACCTTGGCTGGGTTAAGGATTCACCCCTCCACTTT. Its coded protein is CASNLGWVKDSPLHF.